The present entry profiles one T cell receptor (beta chain) with its context. What it binds is unknown. The data belong to a study of breast tumors, draining lymph nodes, adjacent tissues. Findings of the study overall: The data were judged consistent with most tumor T cells coming from lymph node and expanding in tumor. Tumor TCR diversity was below lymph nodes but above nontumor tissue. Luminal-like breast cancer showed significantly greater tumor-nontumor repertoire similarity than basal-like breast cancer did. Tumor T cell lymph node origin was a supported hypothesis, not proven.

The CDR3 is 16 residues long. Trimming stripped 4 bases from V and 5 bases from J, with 21 bases between. In germline, CDR1 is SGHKS, CDR2 YYEKEE (reference sequence). Axillary draining lymph nodes of breast cancer patients supplied the node samples. TCRdb used MiXCR to reprocess the multiplex PCR reads, holding one entry per CDR3 protein. The repertoire holds fewer than 250,000 distinct CDR3 sequences, with about 32% as singletons. The rearrangement links TRBV5-5 to TRBJ2-5, with D perhaps matching TRBD2 (7 bases). Material for sequencing was axillary lymph node tissue. This TCR derives from a female donor with breast cancer. Some clones in this sample may be carry-over from other donors' samples. The CDR3 DNA sequence: TGTGCCAGCAGCCTGGGATTAACAGGGCGGGGGGAGACCCAGTACTTC. This sequence encodes CASSLGLTGRGETQYF.